These T cell receptor beta chains were read from a single sample in a study of T cell repertoires in cytomegalovirus infection. Their cognate antigens are unknown. TCRdb processed the reads anew with MiXCR; each CDR3 protein has one entry. Found here are about 770,000 distinct CDR3 sequences, just under 30% of them singletons; the top ten hold around 12%. Sequenced here: cultured CD8+ T cells from PBMCs, sampled from culture after CMV antigen stimulation. The receptors shown here come from a human donor in good health (CMV status not recorded). Some clones in this sample may be carry-over from other donors' samples. CDR3s leave out the opening cysteine and the closing phenylalanine or tryptophan.

>TRBV7-8|TRBJ2-2
ASSSPRRRVTGELF
>TRBV6-2/TRBV6-3|TRBJ2-1
ASSFPQGTQF
>TRBV25-1|TRBJ1-4
ASSELGAREKLF
>TRBV5-1|TRBJ2-7
ASSSTSGLSYEQY
>TRBV6-6|TRBJ1-5
ASIGTDLGNQPQH
>TRBV24-1|TRBJ2-5
ATSAGDSQETQY
>TRBV7-8|TRBJ2-5
ASSQPGGSEGETQY
>TRBV10-3|TRBJ2-3
AISEEESSTDTQY
>TRBV19|TRBJ1-5
ASSMVRDRHQPQH
>TRBV6-5|TRBJ2-5
ASSYSSPPGQETQY
>TRBV9|TRBJ1-1
ASSVDGRVNTEAF
>TRBV6-2/TRBV6-3|TRBJ1-1
ASRTPGMDTEAF
>TRBV7-8|TRBJ1-1
ASSLKAGYVHTEAF
>TRBV25-1|TRBJ2-7
ASSVVLHPQY
>TRBV13|TRBJ2-3
ASSLERAVAVY
>TRBV19|TRBJ1-2
ASSPGTTYGYT
>TRBV27|TRBJ2-7
ASSPLGGANEQY
>TRBV6-8|TRBJ1-2
ASSSLGTPNGYT
>TRBV7-6|TRBJ2-1
ASSPLIGQGARNEQF
>TRBV19|TRBJ2-3
ASSQSSGILDTQY
>TRBV7-9|TRBJ2-3
ASSLGASGDTDTQY
>TRBV7-8|TRBJ2-1
ASSLAAGFGREQF
>TRBV7-6|TRBJ1-5
ASSLGDRWDQPQH
>TRBV6-6|TRBJ1-6
ASSYSVGYNSPLH
>TRBV6-1|TRBJ1-4
AVRGLTRSNEKLF
>TRBV6-6|TRBJ2-1
AIRPGLDYNEQF
>TRBV5-4|TRBJ2-2
ASSFFDRSTGELF
>TRBV7-9|TRBJ2-1
ASSPIRSGGYNEQF
>TRBV14|TRBJ1-2
ASSQRTGLGVYGYT
>TRBV7-6|TRBJ2-7
ASSLEPGSYEQY
>TRBV7-9|TRBJ2-1
ASSLRAVASGGISYNEQF
>TRBV10-2|TRBJ2-1
ASSPLWNEQF
>TRBV4-3|TRBJ1-4
ASSQDTDLLDEKLF
>TRBV6-6|TRBJ1-4
ASSQGGTNEKLF
>TRBV12-3/TRBV12-4|TRBJ2-5
ASRQPGDETQY
>TRBV6-6|TRBJ2-7
ASSPRGQGSSYEQY
>TRBV28|TRBJ2-1
ASRSVKEQF
>TRBV4-1|TRBJ1-5
ASSAPGTERYSNQPQH
>TRBV7-9|TRBJ1-2
ASSPPGQGYGYT
>TRBV7-6|TRBJ2-3
ASSLDAGYTDTQY